The 26 T cell receptor beta chains below all came from one sample that was sequenced in a study of blood T cell repertoires in COVID-19. Libraries were prepared by immunoSEQ multiplex PCR; TCRdb keeps only in-frame clonotypes and omits some of them. The sample shows around 200,000 clones, 80% to 90% of them seen only once. Sequenced material: peripheral blood. The receptors were gathered from a woman older than 75 with active or convalescent COVID-19.

The V and J genes are TRBV28 and TRBJ1-2, with 10 bases that match TRBD1. Germline CDR1 reads MDHEN; CDR2 reads SYDVKM. The CDR3 runs 13 residues. V was pared by 5 bases and J by 4 bases, with 1 base of the junction left unmatched. CDR3 bases: TGTGCCAGCAGTCGGACAGGGGGCTATGGCTACACCTTC. Encoded protein: CASSRTGGYGYTF.

The gene calls are TRBV5-1 and TRBJ2-6, with unresolved D. The CDR3 extends over 16 amino acids. V was shortened by 4 bases and J by 0 bases, with 11 bases between the two germline ends. Per the germline V gene, CDR1 is SGHRS and CDR2 is YFSETQ. The CDR3 is CASSAQQSSGANVLTF. In DNA form, the CDR3 reads TGCGCCAGCAGCGCTCAACAGAGCTCTGGGGCCAACGTCCTGACTTTC.

The chain recombines TRBV5-1 with TRBJ2-7; D is uncertain. The CDR3 sequence is 14 residues long. CDR1 is SGHRS, CDR2 YFSETQ, per germline. The V gene lost 0 bases and the J gene lost 5 bases, with 12 bases spanning the gap. CDR3 sequence reads: CASSLAGQAHEQYF. DNA for the CDR3: TGCGCCAGCAGCTTGGCAGGCCAGGCCCACGAGCAGTACTTC. The variable domain in full, completed from reference TRBV5-1 and TRBJ2-7, reads KAGVTQTPRYLIKTRGQQVTLSCSPISGHRSVSWYQQTPGQGLQFLFEYFSETQRNKGNFPGRFSGRQFSNSRSEMNVSTLELGDSALYLCASSLAGQAHEQYFGPGTRLTVT.

The genes are TRBV6-5 and TRBJ2-7, with 7 nucleotides matching TRBD2. Germline-derived CDR1 and CDR2 are MNHEY and SVGAGI. The CDR3 length is 14 residues. J gave up 5 bases and V 8 bases, and 12 bases lay outside the gene matches. DNA of the CDR3: TGTGCCAGCTGGGAGGGAAAAAGGCGTGACGAGCAGTACTTC. Translating it yields CASWEGKRRDEQYF.

The genes are TRBV15 and TRBJ1-4, with a tentative D call TRBD1 (5 bases). The germline gives CDR1 LNHNV, CDR2 YYDKDF (reference sequence). The V end lost 0 bases, the J end lost 7 bases, and 12 bases lay between the germline ends. This CDR3 has 15 amino acids. The CDR3 here is CATSRDPGGGEKLFF. The CDR3, as DNA: TGTGCCACCAGCAGAGATCCCGGGGGAGGTGAAAAACTGTTTTTT.

The J gene is TRBJ2-3, the V gene TRBV7-3; D is possibly TRBD2 (5 bases). In germline, CDR1 is SGHTA, CDR2 FQGTGA. The CDR3 runs to 12 residues. Trimming cost V 6 bases and J 6 bases, with 10 bases left between them. This chain's CDR3 is CASSLPGDTQYF. CDR3 nucleotides: TGTGCCAGCAGTCTGCCGGGGGATACGCAGTATTTT.

The rearrangement joins TRBV27 to TRBJ1-2; no definite D call. Germline CDR1 MNHEY, CDR2 SMNVEV (reference sequence). V was shortened by 5 bases and J by 2 bases, with 6 bases between the two germline ends. This CDR3 region has 12 residues. The CDR3 coding sequence is TGTGCCAGCAGTAGGCGGAACTATGGCTACACCTTC. Translating gives CASSRRNYGYTF.

This clone was detected only once. This chain uses TRBV6-4 with TRBJ2-5; 8 bases line up with TRBD2. J gave up 2 bases and V 8 bases, and 13 bases lay outside the gene matches. The V gene's germline CDR1 is MRHNA and CDR2 SNTAGT. The CDR3 covers 16 residues. The CDR3 loop is CASCPGASGQQETQYF. For the CDR3, the DNA is TGTGCCAGCTGTCCTGGGGCTAGCGGGCAGCAAGAGACCCAGTACTTC.

This clone appeared many times. The chain is built from TRBV4-1 and TRBJ1-2; 7 positions agree with TRBD1. The V and J ends lost 7 bases and 4 bases, in that order; junction bases with no gene match: 9. This CDR3 spans 14 amino acids. Looked up from germline, CDR1 is MGHRA and CDR2 is YSYEKL. The CDR3 DNA sequence: TGCGCCAGCAACTTCCGGGACAGAGGCTATGGCTACACCTTC. Translating gives CASNFRDRGYGYTF.

This chain joins TRBV30 and TRBJ2-1; 11 positions match TRBD2. J was trimmed by 9 bases and V by 3 bases; bases with no gene match: 1. Germline V CDR1 and CDR2: GTSNPN, SVGIG (reference sequence). There are 12 residues in the CDR3. This CDR3 is CAWRLAGGEQFF. The CDR3 bases are TGTGCCTGGAGGCTAGCGGGAGGTGAGCAGTTCTTC.

The rearrangement uses TRBV11-3 and TRBJ2-1; perhaps TRBD1 as D (6 bases). The CDR3 contains 16 residues. Germline V gives CDR1 SGHNT, CDR2 YENEEA. V was shortened by 4 bases and J by 4 bases, with 17 bases between the two germline ends. The CDR3 reads CASSSRGFTGYNEQFF. The CDR3 coding sequence is TGTGCCAGCAGCTCCAGAGGGTTCACAGGGTACAATGAGCAGTTCTTC.

The chain carries TRBV4-2 and TRBJ2-3; 11 bases align to TRBD2. This CDR3 region has 17 residues. The germline V gene encodes CDR1 LGHNA and CDR2 YNFKEQ. Trimming at V came to 0 bases and at J to 6 bases, leaving 8 bases not matched to a gene. The CDR3 sequence is CASSQDGIAGGSDTQYF. The CDR3 DNA follows: TGTGCCAGCAGCCAAGATGGGATAGCGGGAGGGTCGGATACGCAGTATTTT.

This clone came up once. The chain recombines TRBV7-2 with TRBJ2-7, with TRBD1 identical over 11 bases. V was pared by 5 bases and J by 4 bases, with 7 bases of the junction left unmatched. The germline CDR1 and CDR2 sequences are SGHTA and FQGNSA. The CDR3 is made up of 15 amino acids. The CDR3 sequence is CASSPDRGRWYEQYF. The DNA of the CDR3 is TGTGCCAGCAGCCCGGACAGGGGGCGATGGTACGAGCAGTACTTC. The full variable domain, its missing parts supplied by reference TRBV7-2 and TRBJ2-7, is GAGVSQSPSNKVTEKGKDVELRCDPISGHTALYWYRQSLGQGLEFLIYFQGNSAPDKSGLPSDRFSAERTGGSVSTLTIQRTQQEDSAVYLCASSPDRGRWYEQYFGPGTRLTVT.

The J gene is TRBJ1-6, the V gene TRBV27, with D tentatively TRBD1 (5 bases). The CDR3 consists of 15 residues. V was pared by 2 bases and J by 2 bases, with 7 bases between. From germline, CDR1 is MNHEY and CDR2 SMNVEV (reference sequence). The CDR3 DNA is TGTGCCAGCAGTTTACAGGGAACCTATAATTCACCCCTCCACTTT. Translated, it gives CASSLQGTYNSPLHF.

This clone was detected a few times. This chain links TRBV18 with TRBJ1-1; tentatively, D is TRBD1 (5 bases). The CDR3 loop spans 15 amino acids. The germline V gene has CDR1 KGHSH and CDR2 LQKENI. With 2 bases removed from V and 4 bases from J, the gap between germline ends came to 14 bases. In DNA, the CDR3 is TGTGCCAGCTCACCAGGATTAGTCAGGGCCACTGAAGCTTTCTTT. This sequence encodes CASSPGLVRATEAFF.

The CDR3 DNA reads as TGTGCCTGGTCGGCCCTTAGCGGAGCGGGAGGCCCATATACGCAGTATTTT. Residues: CAWSALSGAGGPYTQYF. The V call is TRBV30, the J call TRBJ2-3, with 9 bases aligning to TRBD2. This CDR3 has 17 amino acids. Germline loops: CDR1 GTSNPN, CDR2 SVGIG (reference sequence). After removal of 5 bases from V and 7 bases from J, the junction contained 19 bases not matched to a gene.

The chain employs TRBV25-1 and TRBJ1-2, with 8 nucleotides matching TRBD1. The CDR3 has 14 residues. J was trimmed by 8 bases and V by 5 bases; bases with no gene match: 10. CDR1 is MGHDK, CDR2 SYGVNS, per germline. Here the CDR3 DNA reads TGTGCCAGCAGTCGGACAGGGAGGGTTCAGGGCTACACCTTC. Amino acid sequence: CASSRTGRVQGYTF.

The rearrangement joins TRBV9 to TRBJ1-6; no firm D call. Between the trimmed V and J ends, which lost 0 bases and 6 bases, there was a span of 13 bases. Germline loops: CDR1 SGDLS, CDR2 YYNGEE. The CDR3 spans 16 residues. CDR3 coding DNA: TGTGCCAGCAGCGTAGATGGGCGAATCGGTAATTCACCCCTCCACTTT. Translated: CASSVDGRIGNSPLHF.

The gene calls are TRBV2 and TRBJ1-4, with 8 bases lining up with TRBD1. The CDR3 loop spans 15 amino acids. The ends lost 6 bases at V and 4 bases at J; junction bases unmatched: 7. The germline CDR1 and CDR2 sequences are SNHLY and FYNNEI. The CDR3 sequence is CASRPRTGYNEKLFF. CDR3 DNA sequence: TGTGCCAGCAGACCCCGGACAGGGTATAATGAAAAACTGTTTTTT.

This clone occurred once. This rearrangement joins TRBV19 to TRBJ1-2; the D gene is possibly TRBD1 (5 bases). V lost 6 bases, J lost 7 bases, and 12 bases lay in between. The germline V gene encodes CDR1 LNHDA and CDR2 SQIVND (reference sequence). The CDR3 has 12 residues. The CDR3 protein is CASRQGVSGYTF. The DNA for the CDR3 is TGTGCCAGTAGGCAAGGGGTCTCTGGCTACACCTTC.

In this sample, this clone turned up once. The rearrangement joins TRBV7-7 to TRBJ2-1; no firm D call. Trimming removed 1 base at V and 1 base at J, with 8 bases between. The CDR3 consists of 15 residues. Germline assignment: CDR1 SSHAT and CDR2 FNYEAQ (reference sequence). For the CDR3, the DNA is TGTGCCAGCAGCTTAGTGTCCGGGTCCTACAATGAGCAGTTCTTC. Protein sequence: CASSLVSGSYNEQFF.

This sequence joins TRBV9 and TRBJ2-5; a possible D gene is TRBD1 (11 bases). Germline CDR1 reads SGDLS; CDR2 reads YYNGEE. CDR3 length: 17 amino acids. V was cut by 4 bases and J by 7 bases, with 26 bases left in between. In DNA, the CDR3 is TGTGCCAGCAGCAAGGTGGCTAGCGGGGGACAGGGGGTGACCCAGTACTTC. Translating it yields CASSKVASGGQGVTQYF.

The chain combines TRBV5-8 with TRBJ1-2, with D uncertain. The CDR3 sequence is 15 residues long. The germline gives CDR1 SGHTS, CDR2 YDEGEE. V lost 1 base and J lost 0, with 10 bases in between. CDR3 nucleotides: TGTGCCAGCAGCTTGAATGCAGGAACTAACTATGGCTACACCTTC. Its translation is CASSLNAGTNYGYTF.

The rearrangement links TRBV9 to TRBJ2-3; TRBD2 aligns across 8 bases. Germline lookup yields CDR1 SGDLS and CDR2 YYNGEE. J lost 3 bases, V lost 0 bases, and 9 bases had no gene match. The CDR3 is 17 amino acids. DNA for the CDR3: TGTGCCAGCAGCGTAGGCGGAGGCGGGACTAGGACAGATACGCAGTATTTT. Protein: CASSVGGGGTRTDTQYF. The full variable domain, rest sourced from reference TRBV9 and TRBJ2-3, is DSGVTQTPKHLITATGQRVTLRCSPRSGDLSVYWYQQSLDQGLQFLIQYYNGEERAKGNILERFSAQQFPDLHSELNLSSLELGDSALYFCASSVGGGGTRTDTQYFGPGTRLTVL.

The chain recombines TRBV2 with TRBJ1-5, with D uncertain. Germline CDR1 reads SNHLY; CDR2 reads FYNNEI. Trimming stripped 7 bases from V and 4 bases from J, with 11 bases between. This CDR3 region has 13 residues. As DNA, the CDR3 is TGTGCCAGCACCCGGAGTTTTAATCAGCCCCAGCATTTT. Amino acid sequence: CASTRSFNQPQHF.

This clone was seen just once. J is TRBJ2-5 and V is TRBV7-2; TRBD2 aligns across 11 bases. V shed 0 bases, J shed 4 bases, and the junction held 7 bases outside the gene matches. Germline CDR1 SGHTA, CDR2 FQGNSA. The CDR3 consists of 17 residues. The CDR3 DNA reads TGTGCCAGCAGCTTAGCGGTTAGCGGGAGGGCGCGAGAGACCCAGTACTTC. As protein: CASSLAVSGRARETQYF.